These T cell receptor beta chains were read from a single sample in a study of T-cell reconstitution after alpha-beta-depleted transplantation in children. MiXCR was run by TCRdb on the PCR reads, yielding one entry per CDR3 protein. The sample has approximately 390,000 distinct CDR3 sequences, about a tenth seen once. The sequenced sample was PBMCs from the stem cell graft donor, obtained from the stem cell graft. Receptor source: a human donor who donated a stem cell graft to a child with acute myeloid leukemia. Each CDR3 is given with its conserved first and last residue. The order of the fields is V gene, J gene, D gene, clone size, CDR3 protein, CDR3 DNA. The D gene is left open where the match is weak. Size is stated for part of the rows, as once, few or many counts, or as a class when the clone is expanded.

TRBV12-3/TRBV12-4	TRBJ2-2	TRBD1	NA	CASSPDRGFGELFF	TGTGCCAGCAGTCCTGACAGGGGCTTCGGGGAGCTGTTTTTT
TRBV5-1	TRBJ2-3	TRBD1	few	CASSSGTGGLSTDTQYF	TGCGCCAGCAGCTCCGGGACAGGGGGTTTAAGCACAGATACGCAGTATTTT
TRBV4-1	TRBJ2-1	TRBD2	few	CASSQTESGGAYNEQFF	TGCGCCAGCAGCCAAACGGAGAGCGGGGGGGCCTACAATGAGCAGTTCTTC
TRBV5-1	TRBJ2-7	TRBD1	NA	CASSLRQGAPYEQYF	TGCGCCAGCAGCCTACGACAGGGGGCTCCCTACGAGCAGTACTTC
TRBV20-1	TRBJ2-1	NA	few	CSASLGSSSYNEQFF	TGCAGTGCTAGCCTTGGGTCGAGCTCCTACAATGAGCAGTTCTTC
TRBV10-3	TRBJ2-5	NA	many	CAISEEGLNQETQYF	TGTGCCATCAGTGAGGAGGGACTGAACCAAGAGACCCAGTACTTC
TRBV29-1	TRBJ2-1	NA	many	CSFLRPSSYNEQFF	TGCAGCTTTCTCCGCCCCTCCTCCTACAATGAGCAGTTCTTC
TRBV30	TRBJ1-5	NA	NA	CAWSSSDSQPQHF	TGTGCCTGGTCTTCGTCGGACTCGCAGCCCCAGCATTTT
TRBV6-6	TRBJ1-2	NA	NA	CASSYVGGYTF	TGTGCCAGCAGTTACGTAGGTGGCTACACCTTC
TRBV7-7	TRBJ2-3	NA	few	CASSFSTGAADTQYF	TGTGCTAGCAGCTTTTCCACTGGAGCGGCAGATACGCAGTATTTT
TRBV25-1	TRBJ1-5	TRBD1	many	CASSEAGGQGSIQPQHF	TGTGCCAGCAGTGAAGCGGGGGGACAGGGCTCGATTCAGCCCCAGCATTTT
TRBV20-1	TRBJ2-7	NA	few	CSARDFKGLSEQYF	TGCAGTGCTAGAGATTTTAAGGGGTTAAGCGAGCAGTACTTC